Shown below are 27 T cell receptor beta chains from a single sample sequenced in a study of early T cells in non-severe SARS-CoV-2 infection. TCRdb reprocessed the 5' RACE reads via MiXCR and lists one record per CDR3 protein. The sample shows some 80,000 distinct CDR3 sequences, 12% of them seen only once. Source: whole blood, taken at baseline. These receptors came from an adult who was a healthcare worker with PCR-confirmed SARS-CoV-2 infection or an uninfected control (not recorded which). The donor label of this sample is uncertain.

The table lists this clonotype with many counts. The chain has TRBV5-6 and TRBJ1-1; 8 bases match TRBD1. This CDR3 is 13 amino acids long. Germline V gives CDR1 SGHDT, CDR2 YYEEEE. V trimming: 7 bases; J trimming: 5 bases; junction bases outside the gene matches: 7. The CDR3, as DNA: TGTGCCAGCGGAACAGGGGGAGATACTGAAGCTTTCTTT. Residues: CASGTGGDTEAFF.

The chain carries TRBV11-2 and TRBJ2-3, with TRBD1 identical over 7 bases. This CDR3 region has 16 residues. Germline-derived CDR1 and CDR2 are SGHAT and FQNNGV. V gave up 5 bases and J gave up 4 bases; unmatched junction bases: 12. Written as DNA, the CDR3 is TGTGCCAGCAGCCCCCTCAGAGGGGGCTGGTCAGATACGCAGTATTTT. Residues: CASSPLRGGWSDTQYF.

A few counts support this clonotype. CDR3 in amino acids: CASSYRDTQYF. CDR3 nucleotide sequence: TGTGCCAGCAGTTACAGGGATACGCAGTATTTT. The chain is built from TRBV6-6 and TRBJ2-3; D uncertain. Trimming took 2 bases from V and 6 from J, leaving 3 bases between them. The germline V gene has CDR1 MNHNY and CDR2 SVGAGI (reference sequence). The CDR3 totals 11 residues.

The chain couples TRBV11-2 to TRBJ2-7; D not certain. Trimming left V 1 base short and J 2 bases short, with 9 bases between. The CDR3 covers 14 residues. Germline V gives CDR1 SGHAT, CDR2 FQNNGV. This chain's CDR3 is CASSLAYSPYEQYF. Here the CDR3 DNA reads TGTGCCAGCAGCTTAGCGTACTCGCCCTACGAGCAGTACTTC.

This chain links TRBV18 with TRBJ2-5; no clear D gene. CDR1 and CDR2 from the germline V gene are KGHSH and LQKENI. V gave up 0 bases and J gave up 1 base, with 6 bases separating them. The CDR3 loop spans 14 amino acids. The CDR3 nucleotides read TGTGCCAGCTCACCACCTTCAGTCCAAGAGACCCAGTACTTC. Its translation: CASSPPSVQETQYF.

The CDR3, as DNA: TGTGCCAGCAGCTTAGCGTACGGATTCTCCTACGAGCAGTACTTC. Translating it yields CASSLAYGFSYEQYF. This sequence joins TRBV7-8 and TRBJ2-7; D gene unclear. The CDR3 extends over 15 amino acids. V lost 0 bases to trimming and J lost 0 bases, with 9 bases between them. Germline CDR1 and CDR2: SGHVS and FQNEAQ.

This clonotype appeared many times. This chain uses TRBV10-3 with TRBJ2-7; D is possibly TRBD1 (5 bases). This CDR3 contains 15 residues. The germline V gene has CDR1 ENHRY and CDR2 SYGVKD. V dropped 6 bases and J dropped 5 bases, with 20 bases sitting between them. The CDR3 nucleotides read TGTGCCATCAGCATTGATTCCGCCAGGGTGAACGAGCAGTACTTC. This sequence encodes CAISIDSARVNEQYF.

This clonotype was detected only a few times. The rearrangement links TRBV18 to TRBJ2-3; TRBD2 aligns across 10 bases. With V trimmed by 4 bases and J by 5 bases, 9 bases remained unmatched. Per germline, CDR1 KGHSH and CDR2 LQKENI. The CDR3 extends over 16 amino acids. Written as DNA, the CDR3 is TGTGCCAGCTCACGTCTAGCGGGGGAGTATGGAGATACGCAGTATTTT. Its translation: CASSRLAGEYGDTQYF.

In this sample, this clonotype turned up a few times. The chain combines TRBV10-3 with TRBJ2-3; 10 nucleotides match TRBD2. Per the germline V gene, CDR1 is ENHRY and CDR2 is SYGVKD. The V segment lost 6 bases and the J segment 3 bases; nucleotides outside the gene matches: 9. CDR3 size: 16 residues. DNA of the CDR3: TGTGCCATCAGCGCAAGCGGGGGGGTTTGGACAGATACGCAGTATTTT. It codes for CAISASGGVWTDTQYF.

This clonotype has only a few counts. The CDR3 bases are TGCGCCAGCAGCCAAATCGGACAGTACAATGAGCAGTTCTTC. It translates to CASSQIGQYNEQFF. J is TRBJ2-1 and V is TRBV4-3; D possibly corresponds to TRBD1 (6 bases). Germline V lookup: CDR1 LGHNA, CDR2 YSLEER. The CDR3 sequence is 14 residues long. Trimming took off 2 bases at V and 4 bases at J, with 9 bases between the two ends.

This clonotype has only a few counts. The rearrangement links TRBV28 to TRBJ2-1, with D possibly TRBD2 on 6 matching bases. V dropped 2 bases and J dropped 3 bases, with 8 bases sitting between them. The CDR3 sequence is 14 residues long. Per germline, CDR1 MDHEN and CDR2 SYDVKM. In nucleotides, the CDR3 is TGTGCCAGCAGTTTAATGACTAGCTACAATGAGCAGTTCTTC. Translated, it gives CASSLMTSYNEQFF.

This clonotype was detected ten times or more. The genes are TRBV7-3 and TRBJ2-2; 10 bases fit TRBD1. The J segment lost 2 bases and the V segment lost 9 bases, leaving 9 bases of the junction unmatched. Looked up from germline, CDR1 is SGHTA and CDR2 is FQGTGA. The CDR3 extends over 16 amino acids. The CDR3 sequence is CASRTGTGANTGELFF. The CDR3 nucleotides read TGTGCCAGTAGAACCGGGACAGGGGCAAACACCGGGGAGCTGTTTTTT. The full variable domain, rest sourced from reference TRBV7-3 and TRBJ2-2, is GAGVSQTPSNKVTEKGKYVELRCDPISGHTALYWYRQSLGQGPEFLIYFQGTGAADDSGLPNDRFFAVRPEGSVSTLKIQRTERGDSAVYLCASRTGTGANTGELFFGEGSRLTVL.

The chain couples TRBV18 to TRBJ2-7; no reliable D call. The CDR3 has 13 residues. Germline V lookup: CDR1 KGHSH, CDR2 LQKENI. Trimming took 2 bases from V and 1 from J, leaving 6 bases between them. This chain's CDR3 is CASSPSKSYEQYF. CDR3 coding DNA: TGTGCCAGCTCACCATCGAAATCCTACGAGCAGTACTTC.

This clonotype was detected ten times or more. The V and J genes are TRBV29-1 and TRBJ2-1; D is unresolved. The CDR3 is 13 amino acids. V was cut by 2 bases and J by 6 bases, with 11 bases left in between. CDR1 SQVTM and CDR2 ANQGSEA come from the germline V gene. CDR3 nucleotide sequence: TGCAGCGTTGAATTCCGGGCACCCAATGAGCAGTTCTTC. It is translated as CSVEFRAPNEQFF.

The V gene is TRBV20-1, the J gene TRBJ2-7; D is perhaps TRBD1 (6 bases). V lost 3 bases, J lost 2 bases, and 14 bases lay in between. The CDR3 has 14 amino acids. Germline loops: CDR1 DFQATT, CDR2 SNEGSKA (reference sequence). CDR3 coding DNA: TGCAGTGCTAGCCCCCCGGACAGAACCTACGAGCAGTACTTC. Amino acid sequence: CSASPPDRTYEQYF.

The chain links TRBV6-4 to TRBJ2-1; D is possibly TRBD1 (6 bases). Germline CDR1 MRHNA, CDR2 SNTAGT. The CDR3 is 16 residues long. The ends were cut back, 0 bases at V and 2 bases at J, with 11 bases in the middle. The CDR3 DNA reads TGTGCCAGCAGTGACTCTCCCGGGACACCCTACAATGAGCAGTTCTTC. Translated: CASSDSPGTPYNEQFF.

This chain connects TRBV4-1 to TRBJ1-1; D is perhaps TRBD1 (5 bases). The CDR3 spans 15 residues. The ends were cut back, 2 bases at V and 3 bases at J, with 13 bases in the middle. Germline V gene data show CDR1 as MGHRA and CDR2 as YSYEKL. CDR3 sequence reads: CASSQWGGGDTEAFF. The CDR3 bases are TGCGCCAGCAGCCAATGGGGGGGAGGTGACACTGAAGCTTTCTTT.

This clonotype turned up a few times. This rearrangement joins TRBV5-4 to TRBJ2-3; perhaps TRBD2 as D (6 bases). The CDR3 spans 15 residues. CDR1 and CDR2 from the germline V gene are SGHNT and YYREEE (reference sequence). V was shortened by 4 bases and J by 4 bases, with 16 bases between the two germline ends. The CDR3 region is CASSPPGLLSDTQYF. CDR3 in DNA: TGTGCCAGCAGCCCACCGGGACTTCTCTCAGATACGCAGTATTTT.

The chain uses TRBV9 and TRBJ2-3; weak D call: TRBD2 (6 bases). V lost 1 base, J lost 3 bases, and 12 bases lay in between. The germline gives CDR1 SGDLS, CDR2 YYNGEE. The CDR3 is 15 amino acids. This CDR3 reads CASSVTSLSTDTQYF. As DNA, the CDR3 is TGTGCCAGCAGCGTAACTAGCCTTAGTACAGATACGCAGTATTTT.

A note on this clonotype: A read error may account for a junction end that differs from germline. CDR3 loop: CASSQDINAGELYF. The CDR3 DNA reads as TGTGCCAGCAGCCAAGATATTAATGCGGGGGAGCTGTACTTC. The V call is TRBV3-1, the J call TRBJ2-7; 7 bases fit TRBD2. In germline, CDR1 is LGHDT, CDR2 YNNKEL (reference sequence). This CDR3 contains 14 residues.

This clonotype was observed a handful of times. The chain links TRBV18 to TRBJ2-1, with 11 positions matching TRBD2. Germline V gives CDR1 KGHSH, CDR2 LQKENI. V gave up 6 bases and J gave up 3 bases; unmatched junction bases: 13. The CDR3 sequence is 18 residues long. For the CDR3, the DNA is TGTGCCAGCTCCCCCTTTACTAGCGGGGGCCGCCACTACAATGAGCAGTTCTTC. This encodes CASSPFTSGGRHYNEQFF.

The V call is TRBV20-1, the J call TRBJ2-1, with TRBD2 as a possible D gene (6 bases). Germline CDR1 and CDR2: DFQATT and SNEGSKA (reference sequence). This CDR3 has 17 amino acids. Trimming removed 4 bases at V and 4 bases at J, with 23 bases between. The CDR3 coding sequence is TGCAGTGCTACGTCGCGCGGGAAGGGAGGTTCGTACAATGAGCAGTTCTTC. Its translation: CSATSRGKGGSYNEQFF.

The chain carries TRBV21-1 and TRBJ1-2; TRBD1 was called by the table and not checked on the DNA. TRBV21-1 is tagged as a pseudogene. The CDR3 loop spans 14 amino acids. CDR3 bases: TGTGCCAGCAGCAGCCGGGACGGTGAAGAGGGCTACACCTTC. It encodes CASSSRDGEEGYTF.

The V gene is TRBV15, the J gene TRBJ2-2; 9 bases map to TRBD1. This CDR3 region has 15 residues. Germline V gene lookup returns CDR1 LNHNV and CDR2 YYDKDF (reference sequence). The J segment lost 6 bases and the V segment lost 5 bases, leaving 7 bases of the junction unmatched. The CDR3 DNA sequence: TGTGCCACCAGCCAGGGACAGGGTCTGGCCGGGGAGCTGTTTTTT. Protein sequence: CATSQGQGLAGELFF. Variable domain in full (rest from reference TRBV15 and TRBJ2-2): DAMVIQNPRYQVTQFGKPVTLSCSQTLNHNVMYWYQQKSSQAPKLLFHYYDKDFNNEADTPDNFQSRRPNTSFCFLDIRSPGLGDTAMYLCATSQGQGLAGELFFGEGSRLTVL.

This chain connects TRBV2 to TRBJ2-7; maybe TRBD1 (6 bases). The germline V gene encodes CDR1 SNHLY and CDR2 FYNNEI. The CDR3 contains 14 residues. Deletions cut 4 bases from V and 4 bases from J, with 14 bases between. This chain's CDR3 is CASSGAGTTYEQYF. The CDR3 DNA reads TGTGCCAGCAGTGGGGCCGGGACAACGTACGAGCAGTACTTC.

This clonotype appeared a few times. The V gene is TRBV6-2 or TRBV6-3, the J gene TRBJ2-3; TRBD2 is a possible D gene (6 bases). Trimming took 4 bases from V and 3 from J, leaving 11 bases between them. CDR3 size: 14 residues. Per the germline V gene, CDR1 is MNHEY and CDR2 is SVGEGT. CDR3 sequence reads: CASSWGDLTDTQYF. The CDR3 DNA reads TGTGCCAGCAGTTGGGGGGACCTAACAGATACGCAGTATTTT.

This chain uses TRBV5-6 with TRBJ2-3, with a weak D call TRBD2 (5 bases). CDR1 is SGHDT and CDR2 is YYEEEE in the germline V gene. This CDR3 region has 15 residues. Trimming shortened V by 4 bases and J by 5 bases, and 17 bases separated the two germline ends. CDR3 region: CASSRLRAAEDTQYF. In DNA form, the CDR3 reads TGTGCCAGCAGCCGACTCAGAGCGGCGGAAGATACGCAGTATTTT. Together with reference TRBV5-6 and TRBJ2-3, the CDR3 gives the full variable domain: DAGVTQSPTHLIKTRGQQVTLRCSPKSGHDTVSWYQQALGQGPQFIFQYYEEEERQRGNFPDRFSGHQFPNYSSELNVNALLLGDSALYLCASSRLRAAEDTQYFGPGTRLTVL.